Following are 13 T cell receptor beta chains from one sample sequenced in a study of blood T cell repertoires in COVID-19. Only in-frame clones appear in the TCRdb table, and some are missing; sequencing was by immunoSEQ multiplex PCR. The data show 400,000 to 550,000 clones, roughly 90% seen once. The sequenced material came from peripheral blood. These receptors came from a woman aged 30 to 39 with acute or convalescent COVID-19.

This clone was counted at least ten times. The chain has TRBV2 and TRBJ1-1; D unclear. Trimming took off 5 bases at V and 2 bases at J, with 12 bases between the two ends. This CDR3 comprises 14 residues. Germline CDR1 SNHLY, CDR2 FYNNEI. The CDR3 DNA reads TGTGCCAGCAGTCCCGGACTATCTAACACTGAAGCTTTCTTT. Protein: CASSPGLSNTEAFF.

On this clone: The same CDR3 can be traced to other DNA sequences in this sample. J is TRBJ1-2 and V is TRBV27; maybe TRBD1 (6 bases). The ends were cut back, 2 bases at V and 5 bases at J, with 9 bases in the middle. Germline V gene data show CDR1 as MNHEY and CDR2 as SMNVEV (reference sequence). The CDR3 contains 13 residues. The CDR3 DNA reads as TGTGCCAGCAGTTTACAGGGGCCGTATGGCTACACCTTC. Translating it yields CASSLQGPYGYTF.

The V gene is TRBV5-1, the J gene TRBJ1-6, with D tentatively TRBD1 (5 bases). This CDR3 region has 17 residues. Germline V gives CDR1 SGHRS, CDR2 YFSETQ. The V and J ends lost 0 bases and 1 base respectively, with 11 bases between them. The CDR3 loop is CASSLGQMGSYNSPLHF. As DNA, the CDR3 is TGCGCCAGCAGCTTGGGACAGATGGGGTCCTATAATTCACCCCTCCACTTT.

V and J are TRBV4-2 and TRBJ1-6; 7 bases match TRBD1. The CDR3 is made up of 15 amino acids. Unmatched junction bases numbered 6, after V lost 3 bases and J lost 7 bases. In germline, CDR1 is LGHNA, CDR2 YNFKEQ. CDR3: CASSQTQGNNSPLHF. The DNA of the CDR3 is TGTGCCAGCAGCCAGACACAGGGGAACAATTCACCCCTCCACTTT.

The chain links TRBV29-1 to TRBJ1-1; D gene unclear. The V and J ends lost 2 bases and 1 base respectively, with 8 bases between them. The CDR3 is 13 amino acids. Germline CDR1 is SQVTM and CDR2 is ANQGSEA. The CDR3 sequence: CSVEPRENTEAFF. The CDR3 nucleotides read TGCAGCGTTGAACCTCGAGAGAACACTGAAGCTTTCTTT.

This clone was seen ten or more times. V is TRBV30 and J is TRBJ1-6; D is possibly TRBD1 (6 bases). The V gene's germline CDR1 is GTSNPN and CDR2 SVGIG (reference sequence). CDR3 length: 14 amino acids. The germline V and J ends were trimmed by 3 bases and 9 bases, with 15 bases remaining between them. CDR3 sequence: CAWRAGASSSPLHF. CDR3 DNA sequence: TGTGCCTGGAGGGCAGGGGCATCGAGTTCACCCCTCCACTTT. Full variable domain (missing parts from reference TRBV30 and TRBJ1-6): SQTIHQWPATLVQPVGSPLSLECTVEGTSNPNLYWYRQAAGRGLQLLFYSVGIGQISSEVPQNLSASRPQDRQFILSSKKLLLSDSGFYLCAWRAGASSSPLHFGNGTRLTVT.

The chain employs TRBV7-2 and TRBJ1-1; D uncertain. CDR3 size: 14 residues. Germline V lookup: CDR1 SGHTA, CDR2 FQGNSA. Trimming cost V 3 bases and J 3 bases, with 11 bases left between them. In nucleotides, the CDR3 is TGTGCCAGCAGCTTGTCCATCGGGGACACTGAAGCTTTCTTT. As protein: CASSLSIGDTEAFF. The entire variable domain, with the rest obtained from reference TRBV7-2 and TRBJ1-1, is as follows: GAGVSQSPSNKVTEKGKDVELRCDPISGHTALYWYRQSLGQGLEFLIYFQGNSAPDKSGLPSDRFSAERTGGSVSTLTIQRTQQEDSAVYLCASSLSIGDTEAFFGQGTRLTVV.

This clone was seen once. The chain couples TRBV3-1 (or the pseudogene TRBV3-2) to TRBJ2-1; 10 bases line up with TRBD2. V was pared by 1 base and J by 11 bases, with 5 bases of the junction left unmatched. CDR1 and CDR2 (germline): LGHDT, YNNKEL (reference sequence). This CDR3 spans 14 amino acids. DNA for the CDR3: TGTGCCAGCAGCCAAGCGGCTAGCGGGGGACAGCAGTTCTTC. Amino acids: CASSQAASGGQQFF.

J is TRBJ2-1 and V is TRBV5-1; 15 bases align to TRBD2. The CDR3 extends over 17 amino acids. V shed 4 bases, J shed 2 bases, and the junction held 4 bases outside the gene matches. In germline, CDR1 is SGHRS, CDR2 YFSETQ. CDR3 nucleotide sequence: TGCGCCAGCAGCCAGGGACTAGCGGGGGGCCCCTACAATGAGCAGTTCTTC. Its translation is CASSQGLAGGPYNEQFF.

CDR3 sequence: CASSERALMNTEAFF. The CDR3 bases are TGTGCCAGCAGTGAGAGGGCACTCATGAACACTGAAGCTTTCTTT. This chain uses TRBV28 with TRBJ1-1; the D is unclear. From germline, CDR1 is MDHEN and CDR2 SYDVKM. V lost 5 bases and J 0 bases, leaving 13 bases between the germline ends. CDR3 length: 15 amino acids. Filled out from reference TRBV28 and TRBJ1-1, the complete variable domain reads DVKVTQSSRYLVKRTGEKVFLECVQDMDHENMFWYRQDPGLGLRLIYFSYDVKMKEKGDIPEGYSVSREKKERFSLILESASTNQTSMYLCASSERALMNTEAFFGQGTRLTVV.

This sequence joins TRBV10-2 and TRBJ2-2, with D possibly being TRBD2 (6 bases). The germline V and J ends were trimmed by 4 bases and 1 base, with 13 bases remaining between them. The CDR3 is 16 amino acids. Germline V CDR1 and CDR2: WSHSY, SAAADI. In DNA, the CDR3 is TGCGCCAGCAGTGTTGGGGAGGTGGAGAACACCGGGGAGCTGTTTTTT. It yields the protein CASSVGEVENTGELFF.

The chain uses TRBV12-3 or TRBV12-4 and TRBJ1-3; D ambiguous. This CDR3 contains 13 residues. Trimming removed 3 bases at V and 1 base at J, with 4 bases between. CDR3 protein: CASSFLSGNTIYF. The CDR3 region has the DNA TGTGCCAGCAGTTTCCTATCTGGAAACACCATATATTTT.

The V and J genes are TRBV4-2 and TRBJ2-7; the D gene is possibly TRBD2 (6 bases). The CDR3 spans 14 residues. CDR1 and CDR2 (germline): LGHNA, YNFKEQ. V lost 0 bases, J lost 6 bases, and 12 bases lay in between. CDR3 bases: TGTGCCAGCAGCCAAGATGGAACTAGCTCCGAGCAGTACTTC. The encoded protein is CASSQDGTSSEQYF.